Listed here is a single T cell receptor (beta chain). This record comes from a study of control samples from healthy donors and cancer patients. V was shortened by 2 bases and J by 7 bases, with 17 bases between the two germline ends. This CDR3 region has 15 residues. Per the germline V gene, CDR1 is MRHNA and CDR2 is SNTAGT. Libraries were prepared by immunoSEQ multiplex PCR; TCRdb keeps only in-frame clonotypes and omits some of them. The sample includes about 94,000 clones, approximately 90% of them seen just once. Material: blood. The genes are TRBV6-4 and TRBJ1-2; possibly TRBD1 for D (6 bases). The source of this sequence is a woman aged 18-29 years in good health. The CDR3, as DNA: TGTGCCAGCAGTGACGCTTTCGGGGGGCTGGGTGGCTACACCTTC. Encoded protein: CASSDAFGGLGGYTF.